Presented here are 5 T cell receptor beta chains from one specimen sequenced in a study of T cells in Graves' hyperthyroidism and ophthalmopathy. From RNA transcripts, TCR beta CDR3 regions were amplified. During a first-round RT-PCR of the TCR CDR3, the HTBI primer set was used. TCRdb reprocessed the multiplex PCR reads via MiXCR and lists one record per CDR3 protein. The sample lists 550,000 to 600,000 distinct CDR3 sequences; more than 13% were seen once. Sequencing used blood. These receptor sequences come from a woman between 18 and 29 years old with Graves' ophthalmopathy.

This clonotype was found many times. In nucleotides, the CDR3 is TGCGCCAGCAGCCAAGCCCCCGGACCGCCCGAAGCTTTCTTT. Residues: CASSQAPGPPEAFF. The chain couples TRBV4-3 to TRBJ1-1, with D hard to call. Trimming removed 1 base at V and 8 bases at J, with 14 bases between. This CDR3 has 14 residues. Looked up from germline, CDR1 is LGHNA and CDR2 is YSLEER.

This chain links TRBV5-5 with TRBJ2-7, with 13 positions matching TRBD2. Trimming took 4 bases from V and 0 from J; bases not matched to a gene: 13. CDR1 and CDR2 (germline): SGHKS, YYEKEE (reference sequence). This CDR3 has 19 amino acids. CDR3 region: CASSAAGLAGNPRSYEQYF. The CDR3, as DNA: TGTGCCAGCAGCGCCGCGGGACTAGCGGGAAACCCTCGCTCCTACGAGCAGTACTTC.

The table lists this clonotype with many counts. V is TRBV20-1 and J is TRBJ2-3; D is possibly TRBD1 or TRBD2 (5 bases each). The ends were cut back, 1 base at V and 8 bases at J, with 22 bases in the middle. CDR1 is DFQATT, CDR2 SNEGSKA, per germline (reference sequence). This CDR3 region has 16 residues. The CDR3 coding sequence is TGCAGTGCTAGAGGGAAGCGGCCCTTGGGGGTCATTACGCAGTATTTT. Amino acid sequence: CSARGKRPLGVITQYF.

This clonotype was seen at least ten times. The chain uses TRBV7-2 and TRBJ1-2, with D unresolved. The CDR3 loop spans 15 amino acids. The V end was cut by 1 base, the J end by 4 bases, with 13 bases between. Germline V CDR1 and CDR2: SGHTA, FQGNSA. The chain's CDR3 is CASSLVVSESYGYTF. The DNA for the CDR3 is TGTGCCAGCAGCTTAGTAGTCAGTGAAAGCTATGGCTACACCTTC.

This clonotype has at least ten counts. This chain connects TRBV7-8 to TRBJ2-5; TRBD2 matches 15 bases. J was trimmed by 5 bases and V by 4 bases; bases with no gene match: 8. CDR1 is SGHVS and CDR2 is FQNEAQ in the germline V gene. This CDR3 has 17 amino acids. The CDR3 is CASSSRTSGRALETQYF. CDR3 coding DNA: TGTGCCAGCAGCTCAAGGACTAGCGGGAGGGCCTTGGAGACCCAGTACTTC.